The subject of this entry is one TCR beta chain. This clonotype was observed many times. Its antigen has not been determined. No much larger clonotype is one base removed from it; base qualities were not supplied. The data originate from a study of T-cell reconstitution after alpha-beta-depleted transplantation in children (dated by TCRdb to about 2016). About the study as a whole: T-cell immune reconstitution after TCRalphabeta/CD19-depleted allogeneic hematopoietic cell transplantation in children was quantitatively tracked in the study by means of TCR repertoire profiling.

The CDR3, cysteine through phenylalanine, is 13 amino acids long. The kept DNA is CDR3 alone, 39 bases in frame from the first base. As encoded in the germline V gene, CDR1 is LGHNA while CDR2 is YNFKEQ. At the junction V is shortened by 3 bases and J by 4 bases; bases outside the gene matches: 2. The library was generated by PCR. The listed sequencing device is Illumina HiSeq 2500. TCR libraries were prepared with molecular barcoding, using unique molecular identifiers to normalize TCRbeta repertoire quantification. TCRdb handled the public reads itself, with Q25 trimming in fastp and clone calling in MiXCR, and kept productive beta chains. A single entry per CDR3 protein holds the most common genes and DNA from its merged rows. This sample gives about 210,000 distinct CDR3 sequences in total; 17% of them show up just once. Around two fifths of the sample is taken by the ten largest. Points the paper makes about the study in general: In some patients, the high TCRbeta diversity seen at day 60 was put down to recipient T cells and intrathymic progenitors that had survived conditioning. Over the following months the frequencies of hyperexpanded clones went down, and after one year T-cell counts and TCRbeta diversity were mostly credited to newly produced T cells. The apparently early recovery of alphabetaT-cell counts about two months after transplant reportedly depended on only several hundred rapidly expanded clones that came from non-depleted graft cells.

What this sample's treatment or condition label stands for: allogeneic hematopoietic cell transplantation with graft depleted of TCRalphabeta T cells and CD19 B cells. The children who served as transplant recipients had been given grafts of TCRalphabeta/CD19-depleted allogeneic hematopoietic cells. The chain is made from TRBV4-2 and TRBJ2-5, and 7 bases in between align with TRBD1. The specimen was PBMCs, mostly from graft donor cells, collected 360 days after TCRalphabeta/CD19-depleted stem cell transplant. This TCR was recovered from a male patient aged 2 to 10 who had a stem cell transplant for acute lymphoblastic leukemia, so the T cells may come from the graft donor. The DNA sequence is TGTGCCAGCAGCCAGGGGACAGCAGAGACCCAGTACTTC. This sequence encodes CASSQGTAETQYF.